Listed here are 23 T cell receptor beta chains from one sample, sequenced in a study of shared clonotypes between healthy human individuals. Repertoires were generated with immunoSEQ multiplex PCR, while TCRdb's copy carries only in-frame clones and drops some. The sample lists 600,000 to 750,000 clones, approximately 79% occurring once. The sequenced material came from memory CD4+ T cells sorted from blood. Subset denoted: CD45RA-negative fraction. These receptors originate from a woman in her 30s in good health.

The chain links TRBV28 to TRBJ2-1; the D is unclear. Trimming cost V 5 bases and J 5 bases, with 10 bases left between them. Germline CDR1 reads MDHEN; CDR2 reads SYDVKM. This CDR3 is built from 13 residues. This CDR3 reads CASSRRANNEQFF. The CDR3 nucleotides are TGTGCCAGCAGTCGTCGGGCCAACAATGAGCAGTTCTTC.

This clone was seen many times. The chain carries TRBV15 and TRBJ1-2, with 7 bases that match TRBD1. Germline lookup yields CDR1 LNHNV and CDR2 YYDKDF (reference sequence). The CDR3 loop spans 16 amino acids. V was pared by 1 base and J by 3 bases, with 8 bases of the junction left unmatched. CDR3 DNA: TGTGCCACCAGCAGAGGGCGTATAGGGGGCGACTATGGCTACACCTTC. Translation: CATSRGRIGGDYGYTF.

The gene calls are TRBV28 and TRBJ1-1; TRBD1 might be the D (5 bases). Germline V lookup: CDR1 MDHEN, CDR2 SYDVKM. V lost 6 bases to trimming and J lost 6 bases, with 11 bases between them. This CDR3 spans 12 amino acids. CDR3 nucleotides: TGTGCCAGCAGGGGACCTGCCGCTGAAGCTTTCTTT. Translating it yields CASRGPAAEAFF.

This clone has only one observation. The gene calls are TRBV28 and TRBJ1-2; D unresolved. Trimming removed 10 bases at V and 2 bases at J, with 17 bases between. The CDR3 runs 14 residues. Germline CDR1 and CDR2: MDHEN and SYDVKM. CDR3 sequence (DNA): TGTGCCACCACCACCGCGATGACGAACTATGGCTACACCTTC. It codes for CATTTAMTNYGYTF.

The gene calls are TRBV7-2 and TRBJ2-1; D unclear. Trimming left V 0 bases short and J 2 bases short, with 11 bases between. The CDR3 contains 16 residues. CDR1 and CDR2 (germline): SGHTA, FQGNSA. The CDR3 loop reads CASSLAPDPPYNEQFF. The CDR3 bases are TGTGCCAGCAGCTTAGCACCCGACCCCCCCTACAATGAGCAGTTCTTC.

The chain links TRBV7-2 to TRBJ2-7; TRBD1 matches 8 bases. CDR1 SGHTA and CDR2 FQGNSA come from the germline V gene. This CDR3 region has 15 residues. With V trimmed by 3 bases and J by 2 bases, 6 bases remained unmatched. The CDR3 region has the DNA TGTGCCAGCAGCTTTTTTGGGACAGGACCCTACGAGCAGTACTTC. Its translation: CASSFFGTGPYEQYF. Looking up the rest from reference TRBV7-2 and TRBJ2-7 gives the full variable domain: GAGVSQSPSNKVTEKGKDVELRCDPISGHTALYWYRQSLGQGLEFLIYFQGNSAPDKSGLPSDRFSAERTGGSVSTLTIQRTQQEDSAVYLCASSFFGTGPYEQYFGPGTRLTVT.

CDR3 DNA sequence: TGCAGCGCCTCGGGACAGGAGTGGGACGAGCAGTACTTC. Translated, it gives CSASGQEWDEQYF. The chain employs TRBV29-1 and TRBJ2-7; 8 bases map to TRBD1. The CDR3 extends over 13 amino acids. The V gene's germline CDR1 is SQVTM and CDR2 ANQGSEA. The junction had 10 bases not matched to a gene; V was cut back by 7 bases and J by 5 bases.

V usage is TRBV7-9 and J usage is TRBJ2-7, with a tentative D call TRBD2 (6 bases). The CDR3 is made up of 12 amino acids. Trimming pared 2 bases from V and 7 bases from J, leaving 9 bases between. Looked up from germline, CDR1 is SEHNR and CDR2 is FQNEAQ (reference sequence). The CDR3 is CASSLYGGEQYF. In DNA form, the CDR3 reads TGTGCCAGCAGCTTATACGGGGGAGAGCAGTACTTC.

The chain couples TRBV29-1 to TRBJ2-3; D is ambiguous. Deletions cut 4 bases from V and 10 bases from J, with 12 bases between. Germline V gene sequence: CDR1 SQVTM, CDR2 ANQGSEA. The CDR3 is made up of 11 amino acids. CDR3 in amino acids: CSVVSRLSQYF. CDR3 in DNA: TGCAGCGTTGTTTCTCGGTTGTCGCAGTATTTT.

The J gene is TRBJ2-5, the V gene TRBV4-1; no definite D call. This CDR3 has 13 amino acids. Germline assignment: CDR1 MGHRA and CDR2 YSYEKL. Trimming took off 2 bases at V and 5 bases at J, with 9 bases between the two ends. The DNA of the CDR3 is TGCGCCAGCAGCCAATGGGTGGGGGAGACCCAGTACTTC. This codes for CASSQWVGETQYF.

This clone was detected once. V is TRBV18 and J is TRBJ1-5; D unclear. Germline CDR1 and CDR2: KGHSH and LQKENI. Deletions cut 0 bases from V and 6 bases from J, with 15 bases between. The CDR3 totals 16 residues. As DNA, the CDR3 is TGTGCCAGCTCACCACCGACGGTTAGGACTAGTCAGCCCCAGCATTTT. Amino acids: CASSPPTVRTSQPQHF. Full variable domain (rest looked up from reference TRBV18 and TRBJ1-5): NAGVMQNPRHLVRRRGQEARLRCSPMKGHSHVYWYRQLPEEGLKFMVYLQKENIIDESGMPKERFSAEFPKEGPSILRIQQVVRGDSAAYFCASSPPTVRTSQPQHFGDGTRLSIL.

The chain recombines TRBV10-3 with TRBJ2-1; 9 bases line up with TRBD2. V shed 0 bases and J 2 bases; nucleotides not matched to a gene: 5. This CDR3 comprises 17 residues. Germline lookup yields CDR1 ENHRY and CDR2 SYGVKD. CDR3 bases: TGTGCCATCAGTGAGTCTAAGACTAGCGGTGCCTACAATGAGCAGTTCTTC. Amino acid sequence: CAISESKTSGAYNEQFF.

The chain carries TRBV11-3 and TRBJ2-7; 11 bases agree with TRBD1. V shed 4 bases, J shed 1 base, and the junction held 3 bases outside the gene matches. Germline V gene sequence: CDR1 SGHNT, CDR2 YENEEA. There are 15 residues in the CDR3. CDR3 nucleotide sequence: TGTGCCAGCAGCTCCGGACAGGGGGCATCCTACGAGCAGTACTTC. Its protein is CASSSGQGASYEQYF.

The chain joins TRBV21-1 to TRBJ1-2; whether TRBD1, the table's D call, matches the DNA was not checked. TRBV21-1 is flagged as a pseudogene. The CDR3 has 14 residues. As DNA, the CDR3 is TGTGCCAGATCACGGACAGAAACTAACTATGGCTACACCTTC. Encoded protein: CARSRTETNYGYTF.

The gene calls are TRBV15 and TRBJ1-5; no clear D gene. Trimming stripped 1 base from V and 3 bases from J, with 13 bases between. CDR3 size: 16 residues. Germline-derived CDR1 and CDR2 are LNHNV and YYDKDF (reference sequence). The CDR3 DNA is TGTGCCACCAGCAGAGCCCCCCCTGGGAACAATCAGCCCCAGCATTTT. This translates into CATSRAPPGNNQPQHF.

This clone was seen a few times. Other DNA sequences in this sample translate to the same CDR3. The chain carries TRBV18 and TRBJ1-5, with D uncertain. Trimming took off 2 bases at V and 2 bases at J, with 4 bases between the two ends. The CDR3 is 13 residues long. In germline, CDR1 is KGHSH, CDR2 LQKENI. This CDR3 is CASSPTGNQPQHF. The DNA of the CDR3 is TGTGCCAGCTCACCAACGGGCAATCAGCCCCAGCATTTT.

V usage is TRBV7-8 and J usage is TRBJ2-7, with TRBD2 matching over 8 bases. The V gene's germline CDR1 is SGHVS and CDR2 FQNEAQ. Trimming cost V 4 bases and J 3 bases; bases outside gene matches: 11. The CDR3 is 16 residues long. DNA of the CDR3: TGTGCCAGCAGCTCTTTTCCACTAGCGGCGGGCTACGAGCAGTACTTC. Its protein is CASSSFPLAAGYEQYF.

V usage is TRBV11-2 and J usage is TRBJ2-5; no clear D gene. V lost 1 base to trimming and J lost 2 bases, with 17 bases between them. The CDR3 is 17 residues long. Germline V gives CDR1 SGHAT, CDR2 FQNNGV. This chain's CDR3 is CASSLGVTSGPQETQYF. The DNA of the CDR3 is TGTGCCAGCAGCTTAGGTGTCACCTCAGGCCCTCAAGAGACCCAGTACTTC.

This clone was found a few times. The chain uses TRBV6-6 and TRBJ2-1; perhaps TRBD1 as D (5 bases). The CDR3 runs to 14 residues. Trimming removed 6 bases at V and 9 bases at J, with 18 bases between. Germline V gives CDR1 MNHNY, CDR2 SVGAGI (reference sequence). The CDR3 DNA sequence: TGTGCCAGCAGCCCAGTTGGTATCACAGGTGAGCAGTTCTTC. Its protein product is CASSPVGITGEQFF.

The genes are TRBV7-9 and TRBJ1-4; the D is unclear. V lost 6 bases and J 6 bases, leaving 8 bases between the germline ends. CDR1 SEHNR and CDR2 FQNEAQ come from the germline V gene (reference sequence). CDR3 length equals 12 residues. CDR3 residues: CASRGSDEKLFF. The CDR3 DNA sequence: TGTGCCAGCAGGGGTTCGGATGAAAAACTGTTTTTT.

The chain has TRBV28 and TRBJ1-2; possible D gene TRBD1, 5 bases. Per the germline V gene, CDR1 is MDHEN and CDR2 is SYDVKM. This CDR3 spans 14 amino acids. Trimming pared 2 bases from V and 8 bases from J, leaving 15 bases between. CDR3 sequence reads: CASSLGSTGRGYTF. The DNA for the CDR3 is TGTGCCAGCAGTTTAGGGTCGACGGGACGCGGCTACACCTTC.

The V gene is TRBV28, the J gene TRBJ2-2; 8 positions agree with TRBD1. Germline V gene lookup returns CDR1 MDHEN and CDR2 SYDVKM. With 6 bases clipped from V and 6 bases from J, the junction kept 3 bases outside the gene matches. CDR3 size: 13 residues. CDR3 in amino acids: CASRIQGAGELFF. In DNA form, the CDR3 reads TGTGCCAGCAGAATACAGGGGGCCGGGGAGCTGTTTTTT.

The chain has TRBV10-3 and TRBJ2-6; tentatively, D is TRBD1 or TRBD2 (6 bases each). CDR1 and CDR2 from the germline V gene are ENHRY and SYGVKD. Trimming pared 2 bases from V and 2 bases from J, leaving 10 bases between. This CDR3 contains 16 residues. This CDR3 reads CAISEPRGAGANVLTF. CDR3 nucleotides: TGTGCCATCAGTGAGCCTAGGGGGGCTGGGGCCAACGTCCTGACTTTC.